This TCR beta chain emerged from a study of blood T cell repertoires in COVID-19. Clones were read by immunoSEQ multiplex PCR, and TCRdb kept only the in-frame ones, dropping some. This table holds a few hundred thousand clones, 88% found once. This sequence was found in a woman between 25 and 40 years old who had recovered from COVID-19. Input material: peripheral blood.

In DNA form, the CDR3 reads TGTGCCAGCAGTTATCTATTCGGGGACTCAACCTACAATGAGCAGTTCTTC. The encoded protein is CASSYLFGDSTYNEQFF. The rearrangement joins TRBV5-8 to TRBJ2-1; perhaps TRBD2 as D (6 bases). The V end was cut by 5 bases, the J end by 2 bases, with 20 bases between. CDR3 length equals 17 residues. Germline V gene sequence: CDR1 SGHTS, CDR2 YDEGEE.